A selection of T cell receptor beta chains follows, all from one sample in a study of radiotherapy plus CTLA-4 blockade in lung cancer. Sequencing used immunoSEQ multiplex PCR; TCRdb keeps in-frame clones, though not all of them. Of approximately 60,000 clones in the sample, 70% to 80% are singletons; the top ten hold about 4.4%. Sequenced here: peripheral blood, sampled from a patient treated with radiotherapy plus ipilimumab. These receptors came from a human donor with non-small cell lung cancer who had a complete response to radiotherapy plus ipilimumab. Each CDR3 is given with its conserved first and last residue. Fields, in order: clone size, D gene, V gene, J gene, CDR3 DNA, CDR3 protein. A D gene is named only where the DNA matches it firmly. The listing skips clone size in some rows; elsewhere it reads once, few, many or a size class.

clone_size: .
d_call: TRBD2
v_call: TRBV6-6
j_call: TRBJ2-1
cdr3_nt: TGTGCCAGCAGAAATCCGGGACTAGCGATTGAGCAGTTCTTC
cdr3_aa: CASRNPGLAIEQFF

clone_size: few
d_call: TRBD1
v_call: TRBV7-6
j_call: TRBJ1-4
cdr3_nt: TGTGCCAGCAGCTTAGAGACAGGGATGGGGGAAAAACTGTTTTTT
cdr3_aa: CASSLETGMGEKLFF

clone_size: .
d_call: .
v_call: TRBV7-8
j_call: TRBJ1-4
cdr3_nt: TGTGCCAGCAGCCCGCAGAAGGGGCGTAATGAAAAACTGTTTTTT
cdr3_aa: CASSPQKGRNEKLFF

clone_size: .
d_call: TRBD2
v_call: TRBV30
j_call: TRBJ2-1
cdr3_nt: TGTGCCTGGATCAACAAGGGGGGCGGGACTAGCGGGCCCTACAATGAGCAGTTCTTC
cdr3_aa: CAWINKGGGTSGPYNEQFF

clone_size: .
d_call: .
v_call: TRBV19
j_call: TRBJ2-2
cdr3_nt: TGTGCCAGTCGGGACTCCGACTTCACCGGGGAGCTGTTTTTT
cdr3_aa: CASRDSDFTGELFF

clone_size: .
d_call: .
v_call: TRBV5-1
j_call: TRBJ1-2
cdr3_nt: TGCGCCAGCAGCTTGGCCGAAGGGCTGGATGGCTACACCTTC
cdr3_aa: CASSLAEGLDGYTF

clone_size: .
d_call: TRBD1
v_call: TRBV6-1
j_call: TRBJ1-4
cdr3_nt: TGTGCCAGCAGTGAAGTCTGGACAGGGTTCGGGGAGGGTGAAAAACTGTTTTTT
cdr3_aa: CASSEVWTGFGEGEKLFF

clone_size: .
d_call: .
v_call: TRBV7-2
j_call: TRBJ2-3
cdr3_nt: TGTGCCAGCCGTGACAGGACTAGCACAGATACGCAGTATTTT
cdr3_aa: CASRDRTSTDTQYF

clone_size: .
d_call: .
v_call: TRBV4-3
j_call: TRBJ2-1
cdr3_nt: TGCGCCAGCAGCCACGTTTTACGGGTCGGGGAGCAGTTCTTC
cdr3_aa: CASSHVLRVGEQFF

clone_size: .
d_call: .
v_call: TRBV11-2
j_call: TRBJ2-1
cdr3_nt: TGTGCCAGCAGCTCCTGGGGAGAGGATGAGCAGTTCTTC
cdr3_aa: CASSSWGEDEQFF

clone_size: few
d_call: TRBD1
v_call: TRBV11-3
j_call: TRBJ1-4
cdr3_nt: TGTGCCAGCAGCTTTGGGACAGGGGCTGAAAAACTGTTTTTT
cdr3_aa: CASSFGTGAEKLFF

clone_size: .
d_call: TRBD2
v_call: TRBV19
j_call: TRBJ2-5
cdr3_nt: TGTGCCAGTAGGGGACTAGTAGGGCGGGGAGAGACCCAGTACTTC
cdr3_aa: CASRGLVGRGETQYF

clone_size: .
d_call: .
v_call: TRBV6-5
j_call: TRBJ2-2
cdr3_nt: TGTGCCAGCAGTTACTCTTTATTCCTCACCGGGGAGCTGTTTTTT
cdr3_aa: CASSYSLFLTGELFF

clone_size: .
d_call: .
v_call: TRBV5-5
j_call: TRBJ1-2
cdr3_nt: TGTGCCAGCAGCTTGCTGGTTGTGGATGGCTACACCTTC
cdr3_aa: CASSLLVVDGYTF

clone_size: .
d_call: .
v_call: TRBV30
j_call: TRBJ1-2
cdr3_nt: TGTGCCTGGGATGCATCGTGTTATAGAAAGACCTATGGCTACACCTTC
cdr3_aa: CAWDASCYRKTYGYTF

clone_size: .
d_call: .
v_call: TRBV11-2
j_call: TRBJ1-5
cdr3_nt: TGTGCCAGCAGCACGGGACCGTCCCAGCCCCAGCATTTT
cdr3_aa: CASSTGPSQPQHF

clone_size: .
d_call: TRBD2
v_call: TRBV11-3
j_call: TRBJ2-1
cdr3_nt: TGTGCCAGCATTGGGACTAGCGGGAGAAATGAGCAGTTCTTC
cdr3_aa: CASIGTSGRNEQFF

clone_size: .
d_call: .
v_call: TRBV18
j_call: TRBJ1-3
cdr3_nt: TGTGCCAGCTCACCACAGAGACAGAGCTCTGGAAACACCATATATTTT
cdr3_aa: CASSPQRQSSGNTIYF

clone_size: .
d_call: TRBD1
v_call: TRBV5-1
j_call: TRBJ2-5
cdr3_nt: TGCGCCAGCAGCTCGACAATGGACAGGGCCCAAGAGACCCAGTACTTC
cdr3_aa: CASSSTMDRAQETQYF

clone_size: .
d_call: .
v_call: TRBV2
j_call: TRBJ2-1
cdr3_nt: TGTGCCAGCAGTGCGATCCAGGGGTCCTACAATGAGCAGTTCTTC
cdr3_aa: CASSAIQGSYNEQFF

clone_size: few
d_call: .
v_call: TRBV14
j_call: TRBJ2-7
cdr3_nt: TGTGCCAGCAGCCAAACCCCCTCGGCAGGGAACCACGAGCAGTACTTC
cdr3_aa: CASSQTPSAGNHEQYF

clone_size: .
d_call: TRBD2
v_call: TRBV2
j_call: TRBJ2-1
cdr3_nt: TGTGCCAGCAGTGTAGGCGGGAGGGCCGGTAATGAGCAGTTCTTC
cdr3_aa: CASSVGGRAGNEQFF

clone_size: once
d_call: TRBD1
v_call: TRBV18
j_call: TRBJ2-3
cdr3_nt: TGTGCCAGCTCACTGGGACAGCGCACAGATACGCAGTATTTT
cdr3_aa: CASSLGQRTDTQYF

clone_size: .
d_call: TRBD2
v_call: TRBV27
j_call: TRBJ2-1
cdr3_nt: TGTGCCAGCAGCACCGGGACTACCGAGCAGTTCTTC
cdr3_aa: CASSTGTTEQFF

clone_size: .
d_call: .
v_call: TRBV2
j_call: TRBJ2-5
cdr3_nt: TGTGCCAGCAGTGAGGACTGGGAGACCCAGTACTTC
cdr3_aa: CASSEDWETQYF

clone_size: few
d_call: .
v_call: TRBV5-1
j_call: TRBJ2-3
cdr3_nt: TGCGCCAGCAGCCCTGGGAAGGGGGCAGATACGCAGTATTTT
cdr3_aa: CASSPGKGADTQYF

clone_size: .
d_call: .
v_call: TRBV6-1
j_call: TRBJ2-7
cdr3_nt: TGTGCCAGCAGTTGGGATGGGGGCTCCTACGAGCAGTACTTC
cdr3_aa: CASSWDGGSYEQYF

clone_size: .
d_call: .
v_call: TRBV21-1
j_call: TRBJ1-2
cdr3_nt: TGTGCCAGCAGCCCCTCTGCAACTGGCTACACCTTC
cdr3_aa: CASSPSATGYTF

clone_size: .
d_call: TRBD1
v_call: TRBV27
j_call: TRBJ1-1
cdr3_nt: TGTGCCAGCAGTTTATACGGACAGGGTAAGGACACTGAAGCTTTCTTT
cdr3_aa: CASSLYGQGKDTEAFF

clone_size: .
d_call: .
v_call: TRBV27
j_call: TRBJ2-7
cdr3_nt: TGTGCCAGCAGTTTCAACAGGCGATCCTACGAGCAGTACTTC
cdr3_aa: CASSFNRRSYEQYF

clone_size: .
d_call: TRBD1
v_call: TRBV5-1
j_call: TRBJ2-1
cdr3_nt: TGCGCCAGCAGCGGCCCGGGACAGGGGCCCTACAATGAGCAGTTCTTC
cdr3_aa: CASSGPGQGPYNEQFF

clone_size: .
d_call: TRBD1
v_call: TRBV9
j_call: TRBJ2-2
cdr3_nt: TGTGCCAGCAGGACCGGGACAGCAACCGGGGAGCTGTTTTTT
cdr3_aa: CASRTGTATGELFF

clone_size: .
d_call: .
v_call: TRBV5-4
j_call: TRBJ1-6
cdr3_nt: TGTGCCAGCAGCTTCGGACAGAAGGAATCACCCCTCCACTTT
cdr3_aa: CASSFGQKESPLHF

clone_size: .
d_call: .
v_call: TRBV5-1
j_call: TRBJ2-7
cdr3_nt: TGCGCCAGCAGCTTGGTGACCAGCTCCTACGAGCAGTACTTC
cdr3_aa: CASSLVTSSYEQYF

clone_size: few
d_call: .
v_call: TRBV19
j_call: TRBJ2-1
cdr3_nt: TGTGCCAGTAGTGGTGGGAAGGACTACAATGAGCAGTTCTTC
cdr3_aa: CASSGGKDYNEQFF

clone_size: .
d_call: .
v_call: TRBV7-8
j_call: TRBJ1-4
cdr3_nt: TGTGCCAGCAGCTTTGGGGAAACTAATGAAAAACTGTTTTTT
cdr3_aa: CASSFGETNEKLFF

clone_size: .
d_call: TRBD1
v_call: TRBV10-3
j_call: TRBJ2-6
cdr3_nt: TGTGCCATCAGTGAGACAACGGGACAGTTTTTCTCTGGGGCCAACGTCCTGACTTTC
cdr3_aa: CAISETTGQFFSGANVLTF

clone_size: .
d_call: .
v_call: TRBV6-5
j_call: TRBJ1-1
cdr3_nt: TGTGCCAGCAGGGGGGAGGGACGGAGCACTGAAGCTTTCTTT
cdr3_aa: CASRGEGRSTEAFF

clone_size: .
d_call: .
v_call: TRBV11-2
j_call: TRBJ2-7
cdr3_nt: TGTGCCAGCAGCTTGGAAGCGGAGAACCTTTACGAGCAGTACTTC
cdr3_aa: CASSLEAENLYEQYF

clone_size: .
d_call: .
v_call: TRBV9
j_call: TRBJ2-1
cdr3_nt: TGTGCCAGCAGCGACTATGGGGAGAGGGAGCAGTTCTTC
cdr3_aa: CASSDYGEREQFF

clone_size: .
d_call: .
v_call: TRBV11-3
j_call: TRBJ2-3
cdr3_nt: TGTGCCAGCAGCCGGACAGATAATACGCAGTATTTT
cdr3_aa: CASSRTDNTQYF

clone_size: few
d_call: .
v_call: TRBV9
j_call: TRBJ2-1
cdr3_nt: TGTGCCAGCAGCGTAGACCCTTACAATGAGCAGTTCTTC
cdr3_aa: CASSVDPYNEQFF

clone_size: .
d_call: .
v_call: TRBV29-1
j_call: TRBJ1-2
cdr3_nt: TGCAGCGTTGCAGGCCTTGGCTATGGCTACACCTTC
cdr3_aa: CSVAGLGYGYTF

clone_size: .
d_call: TRBD1
v_call: TRBV6-5
j_call: TRBJ1-1
cdr3_nt: TGTGCCAGCAAGGGGACAGGGGGGAGAACTTCTGAAGCTTTCTTT
cdr3_aa: CASKGTGGRTSEAFF